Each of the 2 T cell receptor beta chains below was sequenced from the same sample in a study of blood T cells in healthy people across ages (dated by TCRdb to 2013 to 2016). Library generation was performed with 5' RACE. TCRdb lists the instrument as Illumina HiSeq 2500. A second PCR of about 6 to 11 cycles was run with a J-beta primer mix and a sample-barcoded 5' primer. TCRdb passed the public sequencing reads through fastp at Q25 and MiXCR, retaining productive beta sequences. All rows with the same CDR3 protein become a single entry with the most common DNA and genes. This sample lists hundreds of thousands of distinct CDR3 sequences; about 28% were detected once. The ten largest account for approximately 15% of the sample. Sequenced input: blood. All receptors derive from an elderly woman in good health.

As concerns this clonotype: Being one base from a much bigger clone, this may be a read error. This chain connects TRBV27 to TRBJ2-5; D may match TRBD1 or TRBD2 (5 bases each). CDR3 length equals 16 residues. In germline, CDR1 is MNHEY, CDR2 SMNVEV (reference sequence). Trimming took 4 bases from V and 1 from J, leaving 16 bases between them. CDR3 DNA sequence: TGTGCCAGCAGTTCGGGACGAGCGTTATTCCAAGAGACCCAGTACTTC. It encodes CASSSGRALFQETQYF.

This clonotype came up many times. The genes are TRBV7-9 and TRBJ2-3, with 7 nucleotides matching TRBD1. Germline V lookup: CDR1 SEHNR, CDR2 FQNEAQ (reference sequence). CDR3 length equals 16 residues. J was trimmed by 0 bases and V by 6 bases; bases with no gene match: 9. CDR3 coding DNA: TGTGCCAGCAGTCAACAGGGGCTGGCTAGCACAGATACGCAGTATTTT. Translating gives CASSQQGLASTDTQYF.